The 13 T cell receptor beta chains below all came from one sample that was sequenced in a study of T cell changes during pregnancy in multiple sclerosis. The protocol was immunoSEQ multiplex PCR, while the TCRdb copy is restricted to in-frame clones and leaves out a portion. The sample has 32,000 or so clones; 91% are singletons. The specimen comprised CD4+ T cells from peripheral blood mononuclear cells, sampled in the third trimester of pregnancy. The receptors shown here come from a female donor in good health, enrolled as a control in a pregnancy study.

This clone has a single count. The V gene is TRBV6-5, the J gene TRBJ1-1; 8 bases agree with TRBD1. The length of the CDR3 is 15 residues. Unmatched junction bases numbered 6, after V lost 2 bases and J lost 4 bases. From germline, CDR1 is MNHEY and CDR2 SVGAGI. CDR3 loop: CASSYPGQGGTEAFF. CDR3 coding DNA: TGTGCCAGCAGTTACCCCGGACAGGGCGGCACTGAAGCTTTCTTT.

As DNA, the CDR3 is TGTGCCAGCAGCTTAGGGGGCACGACCCAAGAGACCCAGTACTTC. Encoded protein: CASSLGGTTQETQYF. V gene TRBV11-3 combines with J gene TRBJ2-5, with a possible D match to TRBD1 (5 bases). V was shortened by 1 base and J by 1 base, with 10 bases between the two germline ends. Germline V gene lookup returns CDR1 SGHNT and CDR2 YENEEA. The CDR3 consists of 15 residues.

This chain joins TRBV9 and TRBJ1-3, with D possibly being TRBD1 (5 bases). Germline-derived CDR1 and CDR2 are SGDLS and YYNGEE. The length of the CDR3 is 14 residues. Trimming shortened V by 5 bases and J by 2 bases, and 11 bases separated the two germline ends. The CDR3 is CASRAGITGNTIYF. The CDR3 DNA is TGTGCCAGCAGAGCAGGGATAACTGGAAACACCATATATTTT. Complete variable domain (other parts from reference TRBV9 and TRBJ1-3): DSGVTQTPKHLITATGQRVTLRCSPRSGDLSVYWYQQSLDQGLQFLIQYYNGEERAKGNILERFSAQQFPDLHSELNLSSLELGDSALYFCASRAGITGNTIYFGEGSWLTVV.

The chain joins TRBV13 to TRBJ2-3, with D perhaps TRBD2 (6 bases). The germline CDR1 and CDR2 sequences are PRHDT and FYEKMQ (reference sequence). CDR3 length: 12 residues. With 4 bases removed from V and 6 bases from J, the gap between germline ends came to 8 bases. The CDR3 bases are TGTGCCAGCAGCTCTCGGGGGGATACGCAGTATTTT. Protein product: CASSSRGDTQYF.

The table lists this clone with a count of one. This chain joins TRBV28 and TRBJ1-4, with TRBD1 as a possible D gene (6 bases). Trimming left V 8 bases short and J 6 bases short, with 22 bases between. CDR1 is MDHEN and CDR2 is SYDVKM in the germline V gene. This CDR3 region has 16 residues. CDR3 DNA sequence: TGTGCCAGCCGGTCCCGGTCCGGACAGTTTTATGAAAAACTGTTTTTT. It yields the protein CASRSRSGQFYEKLFF.

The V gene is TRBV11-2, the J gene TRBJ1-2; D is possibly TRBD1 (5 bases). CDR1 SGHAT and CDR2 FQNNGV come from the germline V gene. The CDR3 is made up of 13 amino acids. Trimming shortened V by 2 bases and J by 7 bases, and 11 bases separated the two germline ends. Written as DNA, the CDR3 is TGTGCCAGCAGCTTACGTGGGGGAGGTGGCTACACCTTC. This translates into CASSLRGGGGYTF.

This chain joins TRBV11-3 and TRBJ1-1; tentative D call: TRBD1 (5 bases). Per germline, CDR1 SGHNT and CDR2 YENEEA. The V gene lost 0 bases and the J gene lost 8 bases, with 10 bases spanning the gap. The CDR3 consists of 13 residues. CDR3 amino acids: CASSLDFGGEAFF. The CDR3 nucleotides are TGTGCCAGCAGCTTAGATTTCGGGGGGGAAGCTTTCTTT. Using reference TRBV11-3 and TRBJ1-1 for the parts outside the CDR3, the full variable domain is EAGVVQSPRYKIIEKKQPVAFWCNPISGHNTLYWYLQNLGQGPELLIRYENEEAVDDSQLPKDRFSAERLKGVDSTLKIQPAELGDSAVYLCASSLDFGGEAFFGQGTRLTVV.

The chain's CDR3 is CASRPGQSSNQPQHF. The CDR3, as DNA: TGTGCCAGCAGACCGGGACAGTCTAGCAATCAGCCCCAGCATTTT. J is TRBJ1-5 and V is TRBV27, with TRBD1 matching 7 bases. CDR3 length: 15 amino acids. J was trimmed by 0 bases and V by 6 bases; bases with no gene match: 5. Germline values: CDR1 MNHEY, CDR2 SMNVEV (reference sequence).

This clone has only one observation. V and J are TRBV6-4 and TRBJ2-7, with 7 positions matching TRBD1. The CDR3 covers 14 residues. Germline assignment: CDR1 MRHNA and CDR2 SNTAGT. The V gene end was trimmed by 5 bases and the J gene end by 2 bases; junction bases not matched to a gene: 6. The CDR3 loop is CASSPTGSPYEQYF. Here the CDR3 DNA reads TGTGCCAGCAGTCCGACAGGGAGCCCCTACGAGCAGTACTTC.

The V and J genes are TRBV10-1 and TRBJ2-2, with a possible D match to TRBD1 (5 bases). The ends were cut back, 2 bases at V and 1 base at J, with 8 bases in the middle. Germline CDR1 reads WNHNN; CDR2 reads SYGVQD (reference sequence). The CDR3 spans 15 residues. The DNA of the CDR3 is TGCGCCAGCAGTGAGGGGCAGGGGAACACCGGGGAGCTGTTTTTT. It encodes CASSEGQGNTGELFF.

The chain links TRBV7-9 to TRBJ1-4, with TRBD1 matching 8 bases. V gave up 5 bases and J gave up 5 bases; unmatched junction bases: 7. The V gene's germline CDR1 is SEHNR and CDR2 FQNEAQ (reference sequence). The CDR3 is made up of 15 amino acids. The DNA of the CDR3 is TGTGCCAGCAGCCCGCGGGCAGGGGGCAATGAAAAACTGTTTTTT. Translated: CASSPRAGGNEKLFF.

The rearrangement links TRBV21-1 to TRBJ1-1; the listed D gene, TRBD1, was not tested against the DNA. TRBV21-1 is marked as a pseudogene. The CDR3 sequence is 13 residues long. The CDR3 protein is CASTQGHRTEAFF. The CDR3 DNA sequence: TGTGCCAGCACACAGGGACATAGGACTGAAGCTTTCTTT.

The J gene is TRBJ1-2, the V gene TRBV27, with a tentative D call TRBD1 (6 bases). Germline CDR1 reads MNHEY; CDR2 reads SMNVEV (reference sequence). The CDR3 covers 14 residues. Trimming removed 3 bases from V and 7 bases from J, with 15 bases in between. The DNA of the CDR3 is TGTGCCAGCAGTTTCGATAAACAGGGCGCTGGCTACACCTTC. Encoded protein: CASSFDKQGAGYTF.